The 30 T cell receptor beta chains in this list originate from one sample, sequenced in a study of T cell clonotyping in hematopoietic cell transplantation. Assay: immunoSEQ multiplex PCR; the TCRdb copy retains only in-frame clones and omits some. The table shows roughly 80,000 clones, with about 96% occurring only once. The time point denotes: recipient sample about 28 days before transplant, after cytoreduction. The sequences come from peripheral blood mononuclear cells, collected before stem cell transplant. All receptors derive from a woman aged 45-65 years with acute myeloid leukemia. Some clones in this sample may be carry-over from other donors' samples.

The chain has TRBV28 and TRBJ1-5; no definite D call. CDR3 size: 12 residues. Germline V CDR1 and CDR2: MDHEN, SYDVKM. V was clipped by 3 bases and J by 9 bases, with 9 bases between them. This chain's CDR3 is CASSFAPTPQHF. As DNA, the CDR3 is TGTGCCAGCAGTTTCGCCCCCACGCCCCAGCATTTT.

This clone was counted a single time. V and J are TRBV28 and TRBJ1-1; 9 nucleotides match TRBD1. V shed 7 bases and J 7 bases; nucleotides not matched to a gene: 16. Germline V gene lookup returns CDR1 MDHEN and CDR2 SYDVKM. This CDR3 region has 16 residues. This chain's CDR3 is CASTLSIGTGLGEAFF. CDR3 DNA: TGTGCCAGCACCCTATCCATCGGGACAGGGTTGGGTGAAGCTTTCTTT.

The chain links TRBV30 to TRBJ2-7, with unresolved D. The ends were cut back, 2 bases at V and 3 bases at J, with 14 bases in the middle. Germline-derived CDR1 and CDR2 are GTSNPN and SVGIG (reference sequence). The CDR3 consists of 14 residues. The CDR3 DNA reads TGTGCCTGGAGTCCCCCAATGGGGTACTACGAGCAGTACTTC. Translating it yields CAWSPPMGYYEQYF.

This CDR3 is CASSLVSRSRLISNQPQHF. The CDR3 DNA follows: TGTGCCAGCAGCTTAGTCTCTCGGTCTCGGCTGATTAGCAATCAGCCCCAGCATTTT. This sequence joins TRBV7-8 and TRBJ1-5; unclear D gene. The CDR3 loop spans 19 amino acids. Per germline, CDR1 SGHVS and CDR2 FQNEAQ. V was shortened by 1 base and J by 0 bases, with 19 bases between the two germline ends.

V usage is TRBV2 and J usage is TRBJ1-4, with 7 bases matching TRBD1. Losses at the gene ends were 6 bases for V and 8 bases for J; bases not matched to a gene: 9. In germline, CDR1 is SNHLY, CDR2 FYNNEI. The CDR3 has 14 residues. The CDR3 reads CASRARGHGEKLFF. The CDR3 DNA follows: TGTGCCAGCAGGGCTAGGGGGCACGGCGAAAAACTGTTTTTT.

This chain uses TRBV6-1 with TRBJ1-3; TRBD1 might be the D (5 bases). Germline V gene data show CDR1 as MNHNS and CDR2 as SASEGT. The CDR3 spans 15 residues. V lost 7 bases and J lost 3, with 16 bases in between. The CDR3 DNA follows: TGTGCCAGCAACAACAGGTTGGAGATTGGAAACACCATATATTTT. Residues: CASNNRLEIGNTIYF.

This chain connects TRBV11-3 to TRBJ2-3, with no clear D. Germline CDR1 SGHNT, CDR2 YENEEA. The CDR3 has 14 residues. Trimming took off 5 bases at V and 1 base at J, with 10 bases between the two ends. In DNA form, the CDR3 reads TGTGCCAGCAGCCCCCGAAGTGGCACAGATACGCAGTATTTT. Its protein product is CASSPRSGTDTQYF.

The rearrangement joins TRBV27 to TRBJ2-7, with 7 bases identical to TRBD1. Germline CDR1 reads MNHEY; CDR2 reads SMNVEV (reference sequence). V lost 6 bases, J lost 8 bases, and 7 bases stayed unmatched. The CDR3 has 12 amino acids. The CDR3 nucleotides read TGTGCCAGCAGAACGACAGGGAGTCAGCAGTACTTC. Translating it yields CASRTTGSQQYF.

The CDR3, as DNA: TGCAGCGTTGATTTTAGCGCACGAGACACAGATACGCAGTATTTT. Translation: CSVDFSARDTDTQYF. This chain links TRBV29-1 with TRBJ2-3; the D gene is possibly TRBD2 (5 bases). Germline CDR1 is SQVTM and CDR2 is ANQGSEA. Trimming removed 3 bases from V and 2 bases from J, with 15 bases in between. The CDR3 is 15 residues long.

CDR3 nucleotide sequence: TGTGCCAGCAGCTTCTCCTTTGGGGACGAGCAGTACTTC. Translating gives CASSFSFGDEQYF. The chain couples TRBV7-2 to TRBJ2-7; no reliable D call. The CDR3 has 13 residues. Trimming removed 3 bases from V and 5 bases from J, with 11 bases in between. Per the germline V gene, CDR1 is SGHTA and CDR2 is FQGNSA. The full variable domain, in which reference TRBV7-2 and TRBJ2-7 provide the parts outside the CDR3, is GAGVSQSPSNKVTEKGKDVELRCDPISGHTALYWYRQSLGQGLEFLIYFQGNSAPDKSGLPSDRFSAERTGGSVSTLTIQRTQQEDSAVYLCASSFSFGDEQYFGPGTRLTVT.

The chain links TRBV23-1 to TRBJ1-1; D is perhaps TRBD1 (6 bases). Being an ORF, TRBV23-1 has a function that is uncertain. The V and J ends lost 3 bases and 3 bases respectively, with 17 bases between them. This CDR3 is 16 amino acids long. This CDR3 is CASSHSRDNRHTEAFF. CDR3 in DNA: TGCGCCAGCAGTCATTCCAGGGACAATAGACACACTGAAGCTTTCTTT.

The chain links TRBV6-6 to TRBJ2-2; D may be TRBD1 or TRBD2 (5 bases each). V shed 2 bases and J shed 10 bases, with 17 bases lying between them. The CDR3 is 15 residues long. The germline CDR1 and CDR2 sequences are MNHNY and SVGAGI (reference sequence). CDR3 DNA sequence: TGTGCCAGCAGTTACCAATCCGGGACCCGATTGGAGCTGTTTTTT. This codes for CASSYQSGTRLELFF.

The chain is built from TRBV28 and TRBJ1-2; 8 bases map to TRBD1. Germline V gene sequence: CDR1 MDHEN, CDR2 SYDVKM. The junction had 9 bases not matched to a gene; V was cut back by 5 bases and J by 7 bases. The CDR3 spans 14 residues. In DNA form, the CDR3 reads TGTGCCAGCAGTCTGGGACAGGAGTCGGGTGGCTACACCTTC. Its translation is CASSLGQESGGYTF.

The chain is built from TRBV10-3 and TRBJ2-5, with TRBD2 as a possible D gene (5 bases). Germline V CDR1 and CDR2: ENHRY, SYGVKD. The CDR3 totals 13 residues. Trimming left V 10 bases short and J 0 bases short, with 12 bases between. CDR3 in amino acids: CATAGSYQETQYF. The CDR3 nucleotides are TGTGCCACCGCGGGCTCGTACCAAGAGACCCAGTACTTC.

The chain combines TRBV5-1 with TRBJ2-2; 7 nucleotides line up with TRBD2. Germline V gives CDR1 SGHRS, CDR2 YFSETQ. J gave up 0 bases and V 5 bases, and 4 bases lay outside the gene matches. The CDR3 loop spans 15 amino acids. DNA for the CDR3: TGCGCCAGCAGAGCCGGGACTACGAACACCGGGGAGCTGTTTTTT. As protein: CASRAGTTNTGELFF.

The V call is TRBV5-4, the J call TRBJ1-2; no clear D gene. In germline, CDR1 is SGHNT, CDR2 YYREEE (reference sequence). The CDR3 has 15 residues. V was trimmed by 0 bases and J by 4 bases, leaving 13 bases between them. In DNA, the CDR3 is TGTGCCAGCAGCTTGGGTCTAACCGAACCCTATGGCTACACCTTC. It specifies CASSLGLTEPYGYTF.

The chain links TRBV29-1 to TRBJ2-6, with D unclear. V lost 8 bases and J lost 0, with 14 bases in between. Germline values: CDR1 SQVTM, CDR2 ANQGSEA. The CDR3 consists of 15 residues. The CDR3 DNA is TGCAGCCTCTCAGGAGTCCGCTCTGGGGCCAACGTCCTGACTTTC. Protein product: CSLSGVRSGANVLTF.

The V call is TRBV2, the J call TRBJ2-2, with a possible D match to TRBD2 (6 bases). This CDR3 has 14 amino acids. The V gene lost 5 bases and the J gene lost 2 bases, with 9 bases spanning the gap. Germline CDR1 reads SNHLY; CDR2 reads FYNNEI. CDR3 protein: CASSTSINTGELFF. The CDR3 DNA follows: TGTGCCAGCAGTACTAGCATAAACACCGGGGAGCTGTTTTTT.

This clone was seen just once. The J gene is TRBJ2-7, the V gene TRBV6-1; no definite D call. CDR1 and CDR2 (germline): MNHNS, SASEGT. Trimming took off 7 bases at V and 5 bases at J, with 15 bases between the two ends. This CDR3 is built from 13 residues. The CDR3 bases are TGTGCCAGCAAAAATACCGGAGAGAACGAGCAGTACTTC. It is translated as CASKNTGENEQYF.

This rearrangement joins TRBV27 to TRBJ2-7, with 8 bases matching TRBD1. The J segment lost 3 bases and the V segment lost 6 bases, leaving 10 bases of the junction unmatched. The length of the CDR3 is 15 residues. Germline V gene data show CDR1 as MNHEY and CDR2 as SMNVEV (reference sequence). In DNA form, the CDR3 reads TGTGCCAGCAGACTCTCCGGGACAGGTAACTACGAGCAGTACTTC. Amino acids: CASRLSGTGNYEQYF.

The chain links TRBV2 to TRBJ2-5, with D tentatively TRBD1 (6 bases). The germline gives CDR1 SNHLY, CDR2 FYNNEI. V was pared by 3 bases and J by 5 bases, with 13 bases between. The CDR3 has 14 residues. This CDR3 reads CASSDITGWETQYF. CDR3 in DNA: TGTGCCAGCAGTGACATCACAGGGTGGGAGACCCAGTACTTC.

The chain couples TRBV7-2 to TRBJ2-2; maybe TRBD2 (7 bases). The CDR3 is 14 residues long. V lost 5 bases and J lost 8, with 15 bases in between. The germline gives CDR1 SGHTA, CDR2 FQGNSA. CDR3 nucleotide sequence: TGTGCCAGCAGCGAAATTCGGGGGGCGGGGGAGCTGTTTTTT. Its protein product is CASSEIRGAGELFF.

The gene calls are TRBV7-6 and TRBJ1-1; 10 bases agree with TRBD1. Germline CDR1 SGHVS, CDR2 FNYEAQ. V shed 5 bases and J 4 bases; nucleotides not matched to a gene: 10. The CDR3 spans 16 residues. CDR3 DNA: TGTGCCAGCAGCGGACCACGGACAGGGGGGACCACTGAAGCTTTCTTT. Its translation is CASSGPRTGGTTEAFF.

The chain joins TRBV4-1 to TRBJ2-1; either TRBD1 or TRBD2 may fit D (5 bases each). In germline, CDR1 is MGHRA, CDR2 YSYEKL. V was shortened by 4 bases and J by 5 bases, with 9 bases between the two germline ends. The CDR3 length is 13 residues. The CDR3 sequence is CASSPGPNNEQFF. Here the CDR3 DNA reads TGCGCCAGCAGCCCGGGGCCAAACAATGAGCAGTTCTTC.

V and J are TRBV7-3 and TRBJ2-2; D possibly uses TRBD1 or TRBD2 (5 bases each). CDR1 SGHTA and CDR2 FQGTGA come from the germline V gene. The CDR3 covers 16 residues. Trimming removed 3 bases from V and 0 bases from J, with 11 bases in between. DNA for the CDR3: TGTGCCAGCAGCTTTTTCGGGGCGCCGAACACCGGGGAGCTGTTTTTT. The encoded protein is CASSFFGAPNTGELFF.

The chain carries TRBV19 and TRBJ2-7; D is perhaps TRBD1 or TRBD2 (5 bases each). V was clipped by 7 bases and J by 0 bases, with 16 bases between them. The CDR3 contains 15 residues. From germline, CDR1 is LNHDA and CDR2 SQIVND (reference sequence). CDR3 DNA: TGTGCCAGTATCGATACCGCAGGGAGCTCCTACGAGCAGTACTTC. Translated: CASIDTAGSSYEQYF.

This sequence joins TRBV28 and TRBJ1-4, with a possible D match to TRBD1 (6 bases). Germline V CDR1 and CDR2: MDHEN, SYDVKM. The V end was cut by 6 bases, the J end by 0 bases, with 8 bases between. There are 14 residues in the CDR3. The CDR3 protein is CASRQGPTNEKLFF. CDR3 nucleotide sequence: TGTGCCAGCAGGCAGGGGCCAACTAATGAAAAACTGTTTTTT.

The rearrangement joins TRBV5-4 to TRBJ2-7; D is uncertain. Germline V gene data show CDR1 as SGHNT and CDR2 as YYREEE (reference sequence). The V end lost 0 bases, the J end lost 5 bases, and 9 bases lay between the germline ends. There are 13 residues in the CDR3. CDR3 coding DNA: TGTGCCAGCAGCTTGGTGGGTTTACACGAGCAGTACTTC. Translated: CASSLVGLHEQYF.

CDR3 protein: CATRPSPKGEVYEQYF. In nucleotides, the CDR3 is TGTGCCACCAGACCTTCCCCCAAGGGTGAAGTCTACGAGCAGTACTTC. The chain has TRBV15 and TRBJ2-7, with no clear D. Germline V CDR1 and CDR2: LNHNV, YYDKDF (reference sequence). The CDR3 has 16 residues. With 6 bases removed from V and 3 bases from J, the gap between germline ends came to 21 bases.

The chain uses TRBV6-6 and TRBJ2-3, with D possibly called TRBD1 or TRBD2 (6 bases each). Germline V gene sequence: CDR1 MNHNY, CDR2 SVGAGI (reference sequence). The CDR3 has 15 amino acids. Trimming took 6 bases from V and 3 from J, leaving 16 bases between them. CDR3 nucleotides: TGTGCCAGCAGATCCAGGGGAGGCGGTACAGATACGCAGTATTTT. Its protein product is CASRSRGGGTDTQYF.